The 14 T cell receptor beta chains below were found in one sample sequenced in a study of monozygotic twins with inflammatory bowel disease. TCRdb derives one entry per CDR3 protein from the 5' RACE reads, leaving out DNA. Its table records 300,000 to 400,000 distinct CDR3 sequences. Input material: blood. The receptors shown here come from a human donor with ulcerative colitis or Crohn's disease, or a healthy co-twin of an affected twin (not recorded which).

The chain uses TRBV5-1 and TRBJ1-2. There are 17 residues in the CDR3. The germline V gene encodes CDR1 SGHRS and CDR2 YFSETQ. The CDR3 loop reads CASSLGADVGKIYGYTF.

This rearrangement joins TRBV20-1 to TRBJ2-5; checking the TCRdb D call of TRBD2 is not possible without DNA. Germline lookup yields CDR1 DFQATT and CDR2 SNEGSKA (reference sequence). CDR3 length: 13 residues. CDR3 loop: CSARGRGGETQYF.

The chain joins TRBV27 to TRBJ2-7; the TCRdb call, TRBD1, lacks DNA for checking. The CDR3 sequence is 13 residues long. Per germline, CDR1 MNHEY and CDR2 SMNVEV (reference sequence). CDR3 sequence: CASSLSRVGEQYF.

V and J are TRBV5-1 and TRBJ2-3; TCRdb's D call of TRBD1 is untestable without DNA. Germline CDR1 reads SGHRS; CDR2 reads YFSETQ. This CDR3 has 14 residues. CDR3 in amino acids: CASSHGKPVDTRYF.

The CDR3 region is CAWSDLRDANEKLFF. This chain links TRBV30 with TRBJ1-4. Germline V CDR1 and CDR2: GTSNPN, SVGIG (reference sequence). The CDR3 sequence is 15 residues long. Full variable domain (outside the CDR3, taken from reference TRBV30 and TRBJ1-4): SQTIHQWPATLVQPVGSPLSLECTVEGTSNPNLYWYRQAAGRGLQLLFYSVGIGQISSEVPQNLSASRPQDRQFILSSKKLLLSDSGFYLCAWSDLRDANEKLFFGSGTQLSVL.

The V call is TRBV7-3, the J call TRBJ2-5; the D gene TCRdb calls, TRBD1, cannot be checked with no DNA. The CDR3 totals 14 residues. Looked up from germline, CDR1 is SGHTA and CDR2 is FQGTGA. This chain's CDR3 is CASSLLGGVETQYF. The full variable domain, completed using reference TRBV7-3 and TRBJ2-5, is GAGVSQTPSNKVTEKGKYVELRCDPISGHTALYWYRQSLGQGPEFLIYFQGTGAADDSGLPNDRFFAVRPEGSVSTLKIQRTERGDSAVYLCASSLLGGVETQYFGPGTRLLVL.

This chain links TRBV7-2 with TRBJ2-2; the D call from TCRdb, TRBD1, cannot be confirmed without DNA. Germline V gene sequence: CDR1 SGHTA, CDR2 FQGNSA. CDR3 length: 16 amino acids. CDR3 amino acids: CASSPPGTGLAGELFF. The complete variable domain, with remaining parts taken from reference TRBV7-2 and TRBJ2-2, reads GAGVSQSPSNKVTEKGKDVELRCDPISGHTALYWYRQSLGQGLEFLIYFQGNSAPDKSGLPSDRFSAERTGGSVSTLTIQRTQQEDSAVYLCASSPPGTGLAGELFFGEGSRLTVL.

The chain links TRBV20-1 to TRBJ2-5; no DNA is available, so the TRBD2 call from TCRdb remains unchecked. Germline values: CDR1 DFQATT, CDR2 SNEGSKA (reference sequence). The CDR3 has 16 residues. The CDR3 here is CSARSTGARPQETQYF.

The CDR3 here is CASSQRAPGLAGGLYNEQFF. This sequence joins TRBV3-1 and TRBJ2-1; the TCRdb call, TRBD2, lacks DNA for checking. Germline V CDR1 and CDR2: LGHDT, YNNKEL (reference sequence). CDR3 length: 20 amino acids.

CDR3: CSARAWGSTDTQYF. The genes are TRBV20-1 and TRBJ2-3; TCRdb lists TRBD1, though no DNA is available to test this call. Germline CDR1 reads DFQATT; CDR2 reads SNEGSKA (reference sequence). This CDR3 region has 14 residues.

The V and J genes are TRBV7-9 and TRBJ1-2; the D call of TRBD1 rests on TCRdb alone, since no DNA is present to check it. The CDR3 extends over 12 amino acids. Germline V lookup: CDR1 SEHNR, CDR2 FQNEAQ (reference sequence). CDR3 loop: CASSPPQRGYTF.

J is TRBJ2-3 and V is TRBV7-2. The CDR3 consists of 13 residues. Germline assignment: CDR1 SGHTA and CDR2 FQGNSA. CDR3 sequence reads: CASSFWGTDTQYF.

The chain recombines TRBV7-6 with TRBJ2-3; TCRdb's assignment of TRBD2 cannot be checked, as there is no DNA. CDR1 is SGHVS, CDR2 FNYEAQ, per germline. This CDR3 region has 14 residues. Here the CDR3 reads CASSLWEGRDTQYF.

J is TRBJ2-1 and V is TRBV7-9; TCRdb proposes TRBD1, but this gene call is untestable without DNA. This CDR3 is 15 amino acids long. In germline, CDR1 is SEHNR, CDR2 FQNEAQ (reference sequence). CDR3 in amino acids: CASSLAQGLRDEQFF.